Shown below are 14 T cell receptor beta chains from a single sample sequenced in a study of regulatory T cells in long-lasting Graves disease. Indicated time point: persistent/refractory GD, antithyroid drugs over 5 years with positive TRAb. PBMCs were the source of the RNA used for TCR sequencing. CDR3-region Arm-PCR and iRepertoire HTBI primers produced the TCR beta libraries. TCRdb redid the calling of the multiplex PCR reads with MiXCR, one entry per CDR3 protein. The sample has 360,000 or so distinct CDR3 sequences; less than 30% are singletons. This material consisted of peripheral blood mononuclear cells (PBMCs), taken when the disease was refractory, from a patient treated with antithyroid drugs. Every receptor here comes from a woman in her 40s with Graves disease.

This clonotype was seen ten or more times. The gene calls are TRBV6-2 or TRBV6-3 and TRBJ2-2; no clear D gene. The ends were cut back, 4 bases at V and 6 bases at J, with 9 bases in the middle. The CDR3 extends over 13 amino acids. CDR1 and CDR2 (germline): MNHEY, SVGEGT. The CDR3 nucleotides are TGTGCCAGCAGTTTCTCGTTCCCCGGGGAGCTGTTTTTT. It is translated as CASSFSFPGELFF.

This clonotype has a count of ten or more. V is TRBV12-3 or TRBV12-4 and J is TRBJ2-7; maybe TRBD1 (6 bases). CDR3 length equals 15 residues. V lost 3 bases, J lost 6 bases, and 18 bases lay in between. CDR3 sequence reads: CASSFLGFLGGEQYF. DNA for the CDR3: TGTGCCAGCAGTTTTTTGGGGTTCTTAGGGGGCGAGCAGTACTTC.

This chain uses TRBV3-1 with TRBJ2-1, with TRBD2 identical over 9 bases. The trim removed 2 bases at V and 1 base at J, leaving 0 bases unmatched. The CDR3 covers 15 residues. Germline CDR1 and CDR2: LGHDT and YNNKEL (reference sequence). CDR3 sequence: CASSQTSGSYNEQFF. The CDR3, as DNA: TGTGCCAGCAGCCAAACTAGCGGGTCCTACAATGAGCAGTTCTTC.

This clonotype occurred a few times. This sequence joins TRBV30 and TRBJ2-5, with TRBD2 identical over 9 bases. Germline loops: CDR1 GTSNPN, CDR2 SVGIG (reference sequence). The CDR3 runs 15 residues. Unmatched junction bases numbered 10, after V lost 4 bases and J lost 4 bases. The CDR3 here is CAWNLGAGGRETQYF. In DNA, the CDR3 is TGTGCCTGGAATTTGGGGGCGGGGGGGAGAGAGACCCAGTACTTC.

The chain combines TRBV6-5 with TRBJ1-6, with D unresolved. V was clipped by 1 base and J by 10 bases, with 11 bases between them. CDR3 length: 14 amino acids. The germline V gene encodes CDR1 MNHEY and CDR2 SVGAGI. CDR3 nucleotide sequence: TGTGCCAGCAGTTACTGGGGTTACGGGTCACCCCTCCACTTT. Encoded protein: CASSYWGYGSPLHF.

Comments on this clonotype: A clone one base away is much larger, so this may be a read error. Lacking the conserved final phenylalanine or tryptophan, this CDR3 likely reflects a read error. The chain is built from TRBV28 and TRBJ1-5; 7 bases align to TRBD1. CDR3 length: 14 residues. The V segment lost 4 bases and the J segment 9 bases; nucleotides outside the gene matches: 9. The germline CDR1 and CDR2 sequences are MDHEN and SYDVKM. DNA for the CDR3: TGTGCCAGCAGTTCCGGGACAGTTGTAAGGCCCCAGCATCTT. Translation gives CASSSGTVVRPQHL.

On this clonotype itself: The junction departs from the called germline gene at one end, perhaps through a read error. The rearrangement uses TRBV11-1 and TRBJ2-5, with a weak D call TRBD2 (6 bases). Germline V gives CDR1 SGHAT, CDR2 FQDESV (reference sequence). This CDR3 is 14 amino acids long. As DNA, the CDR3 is TGTGCCAGCAGCTTAGATGTGGGCCGGGAGACCCAGTGCTTC. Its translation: CASSLDVGRETQCF.

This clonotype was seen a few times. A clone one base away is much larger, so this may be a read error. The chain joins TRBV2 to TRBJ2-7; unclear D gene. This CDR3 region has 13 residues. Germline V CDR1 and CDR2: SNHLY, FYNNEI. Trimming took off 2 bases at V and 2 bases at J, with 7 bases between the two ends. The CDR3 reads CASSESKPYEQYF. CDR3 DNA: TGTGCCAGCAGTGAATCCAAACCCTACGAGCAGTACTTC.

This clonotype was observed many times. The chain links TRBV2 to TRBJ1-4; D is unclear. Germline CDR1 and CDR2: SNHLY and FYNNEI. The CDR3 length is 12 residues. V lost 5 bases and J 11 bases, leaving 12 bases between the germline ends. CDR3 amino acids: CASSFMGVKLFF. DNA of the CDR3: TGTGCCAGCAGTTTTATGGGTGTGAAACTGTTTTTT.

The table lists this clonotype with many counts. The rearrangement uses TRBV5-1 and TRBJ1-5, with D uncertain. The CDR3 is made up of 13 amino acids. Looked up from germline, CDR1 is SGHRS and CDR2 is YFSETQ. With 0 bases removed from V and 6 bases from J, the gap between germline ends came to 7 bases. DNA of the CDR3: TGCGCCAGCAGCTTGGACCGCTCTCAGCCCCAGCATTTT. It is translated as CASSLDRSQPQHF.

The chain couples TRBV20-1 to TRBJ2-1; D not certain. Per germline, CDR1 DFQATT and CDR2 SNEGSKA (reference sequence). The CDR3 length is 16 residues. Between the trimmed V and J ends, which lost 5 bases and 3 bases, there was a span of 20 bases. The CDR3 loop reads CSAGLVSLPDYNEQFF. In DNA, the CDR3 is TGCAGTGCTGGCTTGGTTAGCCTTCCTGACTACAATGAGCAGTTCTTC.

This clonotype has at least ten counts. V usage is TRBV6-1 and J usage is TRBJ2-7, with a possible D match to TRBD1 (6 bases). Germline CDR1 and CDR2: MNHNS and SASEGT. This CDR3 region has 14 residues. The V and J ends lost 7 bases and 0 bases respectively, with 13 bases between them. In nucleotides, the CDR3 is TGTGCCAGCACGGCGGACAGTACCTCCTACGAGCAGTACTTC. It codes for CASTADSTSYEQYF.

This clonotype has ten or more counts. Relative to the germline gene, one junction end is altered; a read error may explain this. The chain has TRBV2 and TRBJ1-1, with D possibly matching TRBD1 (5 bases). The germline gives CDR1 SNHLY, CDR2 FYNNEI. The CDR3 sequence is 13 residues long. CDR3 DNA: TGTGCCAGCAGTGAAGTTGGCACAGGATTCCCACATTTT. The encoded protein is CASSEVGTGFPHF.

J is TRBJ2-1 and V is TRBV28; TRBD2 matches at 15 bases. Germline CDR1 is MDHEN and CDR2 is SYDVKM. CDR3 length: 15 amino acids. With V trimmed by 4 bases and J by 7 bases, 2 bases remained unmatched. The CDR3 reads CASSYGLAGGNEQFF. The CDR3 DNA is TGTGCCAGCAGTTACGGACTAGCGGGAGGGAATGAGCAGTTCTTC.